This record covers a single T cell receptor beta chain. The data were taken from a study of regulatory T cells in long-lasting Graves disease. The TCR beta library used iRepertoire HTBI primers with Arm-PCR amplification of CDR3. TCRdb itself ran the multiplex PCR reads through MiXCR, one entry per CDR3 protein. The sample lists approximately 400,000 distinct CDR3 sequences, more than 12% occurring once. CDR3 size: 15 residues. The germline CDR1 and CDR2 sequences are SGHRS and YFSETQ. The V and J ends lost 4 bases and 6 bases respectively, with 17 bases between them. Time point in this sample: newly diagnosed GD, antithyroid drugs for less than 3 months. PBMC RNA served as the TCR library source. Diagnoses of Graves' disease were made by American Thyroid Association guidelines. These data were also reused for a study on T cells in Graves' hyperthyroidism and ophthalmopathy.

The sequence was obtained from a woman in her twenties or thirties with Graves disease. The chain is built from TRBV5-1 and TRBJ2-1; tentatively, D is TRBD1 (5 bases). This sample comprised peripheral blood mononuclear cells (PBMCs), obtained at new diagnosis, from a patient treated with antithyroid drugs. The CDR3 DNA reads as TGCGCCAGCAGCCCGACTGGACAAAACACCAATGAGCAGTTCTTC. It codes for CASSPTGQNTNEQFF.